This record looks at one TCR beta chain sequence and its context. Its antigen remains unidentified. The entry originates in a study of CD4 T cells in relation to SARS-CoV-2 and coronaviruses. In the study overall: Controls used an HIV-1 Nef peptide pool or no peptide.

This CDR3 region has 14 residues. The V end lost 3 bases, the J end lost 1 base, and 7 bases lay between the germline ends. Germline V gives CDR1 SGHAT, CDR2 FQNNGV. The method was immunoSEQ multiplex PCR; TCRdb's version includes in-frame clones alone and lacks a portion of them. The sample records roughly 30,000 clones, over 60% being singletons. CD4+ T cells from unexposed donors were obtained before the COVID-19 pandemic (2011-2018). Isolation of CD4+ T cells took place after around 11 days in culture. Testing used SARS-CoV-2 S/N and four cold-coronavirus spikes on unexposed-donor CD4+ T cells, cells permitting.

This clonotype was obtained from a human donor in good health. This chain joins TRBV11-2 and TRBJ1-3; the D is unclear. The specimen was CD4+ T cells from PBMCs, cultured in vitro. Here the CDR3 DNA reads TGTGCCAGCAGCTTTCTGGAATCTGGAAACACCATATATTTT. The encoded protein is CASSFLESGNTIYF.